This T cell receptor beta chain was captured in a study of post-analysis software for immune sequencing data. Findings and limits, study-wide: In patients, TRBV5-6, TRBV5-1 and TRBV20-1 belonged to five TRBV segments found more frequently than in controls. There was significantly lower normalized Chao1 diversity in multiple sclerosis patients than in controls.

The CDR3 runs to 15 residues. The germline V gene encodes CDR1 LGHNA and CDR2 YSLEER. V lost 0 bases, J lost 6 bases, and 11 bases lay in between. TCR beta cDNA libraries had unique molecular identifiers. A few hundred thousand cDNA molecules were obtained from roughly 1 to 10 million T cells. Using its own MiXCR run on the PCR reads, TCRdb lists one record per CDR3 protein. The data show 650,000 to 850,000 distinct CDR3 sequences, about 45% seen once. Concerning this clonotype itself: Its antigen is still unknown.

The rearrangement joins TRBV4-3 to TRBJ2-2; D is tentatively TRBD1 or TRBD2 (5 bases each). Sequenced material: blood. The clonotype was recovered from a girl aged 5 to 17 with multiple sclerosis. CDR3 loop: CASSQEIGGPGELFF. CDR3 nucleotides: TGCGCCAGCAGCCAAGAGATTGGGGGACCCGGGGAGCTGTTTTTT.